This entry lists 6 T cell receptor beta chains sequenced from one sample in a study of T cells after yellow fever vaccination. One entry per CDR3 protein, called by TCRdb with MiXCR from the 5' RACE reads. The sample yields about 120,000 distinct CDR3 sequences, more than 7.5% seen once. The starting material was CD8+ T cells sorted from PBMCs, obtained on the day of the yellow fever booster vaccination. The origin of the receptors is a man younger than 35 who received the YFV17D yellow fever vaccine.

This chain connects TRBV9 to TRBJ1-6; 7 bases line up with TRBD1. The CDR3 has 15 residues. Germline V lookup: CDR1 SGDLS, CDR2 YYNGEE. Trimming took 3 bases from V and 4 from J; bases not matched to a gene: 4. CDR3 sequence (DNA): TGTGCCAGCAGCGGGTCGACAGGGTATAATTCACCCCTCCACTTT. This sequence encodes CASSGSTGYNSPLHF.

This clonotype was picked up a small number of times. The chain recombines TRBV27 with TRBJ1-2, with 9 positions matching TRBD1. The J segment lost 7 bases and the V segment lost 3 bases, leaving 12 bases of the junction unmatched. The CDR3 totals 16 residues. Germline V gene sequence: CDR1 MNHEY, CDR2 SMNVEV (reference sequence). CDR3 sequence reads: CASSFAPGTGSSGYTF. As DNA, the CDR3 is TGTGCCAGCAGTTTCGCTCCCGGGACAGGGAGCAGTGGCTACACCTTC.

This clonotype came up many times. The chain links TRBV27 to TRBJ2-1, with D perhaps being TRBD1 or TRBD2 (5 bases each). CDR3 length equals 13 residues. V was clipped by 4 bases and J by 4 bases, with 8 bases between them. Germline loops: CDR1 MNHEY, CDR2 SMNVEV (reference sequence). The DNA for the CDR3 is TGTGCCAGCAGTTCCGGGGCATACAATGAGCAGTTCTTC. Encoded protein: CASSSGAYNEQFF.

This clonotype was detected a few times. This rearrangement joins TRBV12-3 or TRBV12-4 to TRBJ1-5, with D possibly being TRBD1 (5 bases). CDR3 length equals 15 residues. Trimming pared 3 bases from V and 6 bases from J, leaving 15 bases between. In nucleotides, the CDR3 is TGTGCCAGCAGTTTGCTCTGGCAGGGAGGTCAGCCCCAGCATTTT. This encodes CASSLLWQGGQPQHF.

The chain recombines TRBV7-7 with TRBJ2-1; 13 bases map to TRBD2. With V trimmed by 4 bases and J by 8 bases, 5 bases remained unmatched. Germline V CDR1 and CDR2: SSHAT, FNYEAQ (reference sequence). The CDR3 has 15 residues. The CDR3: CASSSLAGGPDEQFF. In nucleotides, the CDR3 is TGTGCCAGCAGCTCACTAGCGGGGGGGCCCGATGAGCAGTTCTTC.

This clonotype was seen repeatedly, ten times or more. The chain has TRBV7-3 and TRBJ2-2; D remains ambiguous. Trimming cost V 2 bases and J 2 bases, with 3 bases left between them. The CDR3 runs to 13 residues. Per germline, CDR1 SGHTA and CDR2 FQGTGA. CDR3 sequence reads: CASSLPNTGELFF. The CDR3 bases are TGTGCCAGCAGCTTACCTAACACCGGGGAGCTGTTTTTT.